This T cell receptor (beta chain) stems from a study of blood T cell repertoires in COVID-19 (dated by TCRdb to the early 2020s). As for the study more broadly: Samples from collaborators originated in the United States, Italy and Spain and spanned both the acute and convalescent phases of COVID-19. The material from the prospective study consisted of cDNA or gDNA derived from T cells, B-cell-depleted T cells, or PBMCs. Deeply sampled blood TCRbeta repertoires from subjects exposed to, actively infected with, or recovered from COVID-19 were included in the dataset. The repertoires were released in a freely available public database meant as a resource for research on the immune response to SARS-CoV-2. The samples were drawn from two sources: the first 160 participants of the ongoing ImmuneRACE study, and 1,000 to 1,500 subjects contributed by 6 global collaborators. Nearly every sample came with metadata listing a de-identified subject ID, COVID-19 status, age in years and sex. Where available, HLA class I and class II types were obtained from metadata supplied by the sample provider rather than from assay-based typing. What the study reported, not specific to this receptor: The amount of clinical and demographic metadata varied by source and participant and was provided uncurated.

V ends up 3 bases short and J 8 bases short, with an unmatched junction base count of 3. The germline V gene encodes CDR1 SGHRS and CDR2 YFSETQ. Taken from cysteine to phenylalanine, the CDR3 has 14 residues. The entry retains the CDR3 DNA only, 42 bases that are in frame from base 1. TCRbeta CDR3 regions were amplified from genomic DNA using the immunoSEQ Assay, a bias-controlled multiplex PCR. Turning to the authors' computational methods: The number of nucleated cells in each sample was estimated from the amplification of reference gene primers within the assay. To quantify the absolute abundance of each unique TCRbeta CDR3 rearrangement, sequence reads were collapsed and filtered. For each sample, productive Simpson clonality was calculated as the square root of Simpson's diversity index across productive rearrangements. Held by TCRdb, this immuneACCESS table contains in-frame sequences only and omits some clones. Under half of the omission traces to an unresolved V gene where checked; the cause of the rest is unknown. From that table come the V and J calls and clone size; the DNA was used to work out D and trimming. The sample profile shows about 200,000 clones; around 90% of them were found once. Approximately 0.5% of the sample is in the top ten clones.

Each collaborating institution followed its own protocols to collect whole blood in K2EDTA tubes. Collaborator samples were shipped for TCRbeta analysis as frozen whole blood, isolated PBMCs, or DNA extracted from either sample type. Points on this clone: There is no known antigen for this receptor. No much larger clone exists at a distance of one base, and base qualities are not known.

Sequencing input: peripheral blood. The V gene is TRBV5-1 and the J gene is TRBJ2-1; 12 bases in the junction line up with TRBD1. The source is a middle-aged man with acute or convalescent COVID-19. The nucleotide sequence is TGCGCCAGCAGCTCCGGGACAGGGGGCGATGAGCAGTTCTTC. Translated, this gives CASSSGTGGDEQFF.